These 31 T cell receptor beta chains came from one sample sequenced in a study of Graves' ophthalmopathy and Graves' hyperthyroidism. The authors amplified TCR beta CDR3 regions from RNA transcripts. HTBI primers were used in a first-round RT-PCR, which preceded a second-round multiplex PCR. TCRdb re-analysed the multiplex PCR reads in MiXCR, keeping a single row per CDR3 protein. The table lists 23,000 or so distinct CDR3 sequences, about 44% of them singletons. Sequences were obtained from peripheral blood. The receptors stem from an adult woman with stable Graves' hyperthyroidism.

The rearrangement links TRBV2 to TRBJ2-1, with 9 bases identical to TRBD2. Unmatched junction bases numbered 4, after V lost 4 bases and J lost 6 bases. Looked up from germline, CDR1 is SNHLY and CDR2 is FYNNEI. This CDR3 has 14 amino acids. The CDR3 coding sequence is TGTGCCAGCAGTGGTAGCGGGAGTGGCAATGAGCAGTTCTTC. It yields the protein CASSGSGSGNEQFF.

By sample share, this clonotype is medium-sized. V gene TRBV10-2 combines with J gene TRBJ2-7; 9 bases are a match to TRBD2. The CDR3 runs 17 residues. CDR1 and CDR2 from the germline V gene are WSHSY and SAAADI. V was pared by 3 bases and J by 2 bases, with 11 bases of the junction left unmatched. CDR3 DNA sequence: TGCGCCAGCAGTGACCTACGACTAGCGGACCGAACCTACGAGCAGTACTTC. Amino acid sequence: CASSDLRLADRTYEQYF.

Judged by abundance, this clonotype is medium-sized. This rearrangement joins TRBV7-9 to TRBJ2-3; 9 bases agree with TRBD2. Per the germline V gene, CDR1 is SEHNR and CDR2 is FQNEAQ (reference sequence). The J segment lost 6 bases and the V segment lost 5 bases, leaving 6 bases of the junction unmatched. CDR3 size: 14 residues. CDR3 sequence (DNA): TGTGCCAGCAGCCCAGGGCGGGAGGGGGATACGCAGTATTTT. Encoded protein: CASSPGREGDTQYF. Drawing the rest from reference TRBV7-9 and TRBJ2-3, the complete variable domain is DTGVSQNPRHKITKRGQNVTFRCDPISEHNRLYWYRQTLGQGPEFLTYFQNEAQLEKSRLLSDRFSAERPKGSFSTLEIQRTEQGDSAMYLCASSPGREGDTQYFGPGTRLTVL.

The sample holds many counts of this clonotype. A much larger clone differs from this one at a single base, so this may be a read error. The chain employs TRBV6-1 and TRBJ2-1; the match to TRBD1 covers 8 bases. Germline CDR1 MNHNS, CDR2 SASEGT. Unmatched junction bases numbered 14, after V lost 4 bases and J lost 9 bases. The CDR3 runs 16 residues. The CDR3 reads CASSGLQGAVFSEQFF. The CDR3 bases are TGTGCCAGCAGTGGGCTTCAGGGGGCGGTTTTTAGTGAGCAGTTCTTC.

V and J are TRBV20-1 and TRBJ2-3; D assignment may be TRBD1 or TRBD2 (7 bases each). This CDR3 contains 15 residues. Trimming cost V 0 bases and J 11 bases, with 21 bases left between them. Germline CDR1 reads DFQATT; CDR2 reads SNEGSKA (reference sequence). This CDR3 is CSAREPGGAYNEQYF. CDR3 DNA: TGCAGTGCTAGAGAGCCAGGGGGGGCCTACAATGAGCAGTATTTT.

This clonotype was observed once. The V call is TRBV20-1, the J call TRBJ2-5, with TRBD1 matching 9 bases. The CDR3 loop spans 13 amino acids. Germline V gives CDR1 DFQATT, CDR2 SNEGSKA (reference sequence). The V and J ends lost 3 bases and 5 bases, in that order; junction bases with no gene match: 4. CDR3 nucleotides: TGCAGTGCTAGGGACAGGGGATCGGAGACCCAGTACTTC. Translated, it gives CSARDRGSETQYF.

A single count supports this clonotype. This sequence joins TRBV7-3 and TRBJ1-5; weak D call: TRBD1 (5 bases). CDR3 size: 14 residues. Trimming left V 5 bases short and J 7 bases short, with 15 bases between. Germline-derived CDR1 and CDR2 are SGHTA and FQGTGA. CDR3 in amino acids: CASSKWRGDQPQHF. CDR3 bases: TGTGCCAGCAGCAAATGGCGGGGGGACCAGCCCCAGCATTTT. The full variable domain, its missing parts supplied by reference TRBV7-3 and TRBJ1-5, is GAGVSQTPSNKVTEKGKYVELRCDPISGHTALYWYRQSLGQGPEFLIYFQGTGAADDSGLPNDRFFAVRPEGSVSTLKIQRTERGDSAVYLCASSKWRGDQPQHFGDGTRLSIL.

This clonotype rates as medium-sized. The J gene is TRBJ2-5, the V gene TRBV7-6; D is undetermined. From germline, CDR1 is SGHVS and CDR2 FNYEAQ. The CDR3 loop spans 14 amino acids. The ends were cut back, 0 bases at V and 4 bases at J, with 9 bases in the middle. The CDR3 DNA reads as TGTGCCAGCAGCTTAGCAGGGCTCGGAGAGACCCAGTACTTC. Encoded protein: CASSLAGLGETQYF. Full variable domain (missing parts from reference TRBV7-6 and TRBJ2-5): GAGVSQSPRYKVTKRGQDVALRCDPISGHVSLYWYRQALGQGPEFLTYFNYEAQQDKSGLPNDRFSAERPEGSISTLTIQRTEQRDSAMYRCASSLAGLGETQYFGPGTRLLVL.

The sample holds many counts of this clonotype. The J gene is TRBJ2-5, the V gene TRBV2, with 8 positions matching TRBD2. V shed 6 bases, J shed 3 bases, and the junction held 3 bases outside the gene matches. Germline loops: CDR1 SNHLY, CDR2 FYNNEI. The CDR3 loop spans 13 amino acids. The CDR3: CASSGTREETQYF. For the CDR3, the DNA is TGTGCCAGCAGCGGGACTAGAGAAGAGACCCAGTACTTC.

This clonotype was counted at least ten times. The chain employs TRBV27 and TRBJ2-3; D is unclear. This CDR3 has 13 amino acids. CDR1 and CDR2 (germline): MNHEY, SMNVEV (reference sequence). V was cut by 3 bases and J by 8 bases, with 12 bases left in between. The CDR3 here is CASSLNRQATQYF. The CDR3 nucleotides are TGTGCCAGCAGTTTGAACCGGCAGGCTACGCAGTATTTT.

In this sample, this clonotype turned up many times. The CDR3 DNA reads as TGTGCCAGCAGCGCGAACGTGTTACAGCCCCAGCATTTT. Protein: CASSANVLQPQHF. J is TRBJ1-5 and V is TRBV6-6; D unresolved. The CDR3 covers 13 residues. The V and J ends lost 6 bases and 7 bases respectively, with 13 bases between them. Germline CDR1 MNHNY, CDR2 SVGAGI (reference sequence).

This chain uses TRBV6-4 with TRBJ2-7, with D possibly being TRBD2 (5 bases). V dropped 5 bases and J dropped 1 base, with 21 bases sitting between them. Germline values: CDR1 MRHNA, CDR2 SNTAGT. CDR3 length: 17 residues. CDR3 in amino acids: CASSYKRTINQSYEQYF. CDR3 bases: TGTGCCAGCAGTTATAAGCGGACCATAAATCAATCCTACGAGCAGTACTTC.

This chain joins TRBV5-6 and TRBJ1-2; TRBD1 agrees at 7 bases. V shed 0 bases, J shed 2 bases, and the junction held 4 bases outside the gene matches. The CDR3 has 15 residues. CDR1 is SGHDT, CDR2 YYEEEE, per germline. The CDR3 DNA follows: TGTGCCAGCAGCTTGGGGGGCAGGGGGAACTATGGCTACACCTTC. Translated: CASSLGGRGNYGYTF.

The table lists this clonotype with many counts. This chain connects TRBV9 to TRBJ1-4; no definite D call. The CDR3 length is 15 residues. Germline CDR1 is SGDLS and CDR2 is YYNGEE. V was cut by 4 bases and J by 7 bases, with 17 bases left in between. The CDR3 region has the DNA TGTGCCAGCAGCACCACGGGAACCCCCCCTGAAAAACTGTTTTTT. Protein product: CASSTTGTPPEKLFF.

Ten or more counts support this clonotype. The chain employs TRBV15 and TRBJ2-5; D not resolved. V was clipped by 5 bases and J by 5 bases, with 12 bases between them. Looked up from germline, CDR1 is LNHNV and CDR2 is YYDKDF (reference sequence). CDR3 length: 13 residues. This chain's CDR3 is CATSARRWETQYF. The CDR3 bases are TGTGCCACCAGCGCCAGACGCTGGGAGACCCAGTACTTC.

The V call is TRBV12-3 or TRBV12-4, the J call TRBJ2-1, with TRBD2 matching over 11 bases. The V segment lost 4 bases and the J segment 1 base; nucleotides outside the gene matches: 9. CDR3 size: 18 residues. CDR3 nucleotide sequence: TGTGCCAGCAGTTATAGCGGGAGGGCCCGGGGGTCCTACAATGAGCAGTTCTTC. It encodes CASSYSGRARGSYNEQFF.

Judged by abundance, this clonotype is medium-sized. In DNA, the CDR3 is TGTGGGGCGGGTAGAGGGTCAGGAGATACGCAGTATTTT. Its translation is CGAGRGSGDTQYF. The chain combines TRBV6-5 with TRBJ2-3; D is possibly TRBD2 (5 bases). This CDR3 contains 13 residues. Germline CDR1 reads MNHEY; CDR2 reads SVGAGI.

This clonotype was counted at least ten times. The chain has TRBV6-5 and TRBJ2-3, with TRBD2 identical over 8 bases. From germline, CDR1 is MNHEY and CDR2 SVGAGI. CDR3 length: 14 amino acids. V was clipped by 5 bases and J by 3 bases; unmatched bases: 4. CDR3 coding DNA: TGTGCCAGCAGTCAGCGGGAGCTTACAGATACGCAGTATTTT. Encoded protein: CASSQRELTDTQYF.

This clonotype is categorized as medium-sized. The CDR3 coding sequence is TGTGCCAGCAGTCGATCAGGGGGCTACTACGAGCAGTACTTC. Translation: CASSRSGGYYEQYF. The gene calls are TRBV7-2 and TRBJ2-7; 8 bases map to TRBD1. In germline, CDR1 is SGHTA, CDR2 FQGNSA. J was trimmed by 3 bases and V by 6 bases; bases with no gene match: 7. The CDR3 is made up of 14 amino acids.

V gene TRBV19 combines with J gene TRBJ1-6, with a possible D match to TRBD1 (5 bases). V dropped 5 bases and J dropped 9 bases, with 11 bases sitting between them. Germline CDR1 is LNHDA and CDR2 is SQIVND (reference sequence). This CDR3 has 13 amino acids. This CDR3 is CASSPGTSSPLHF. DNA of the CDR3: TGTGCCAGTAGTCCCGGGACGTCTTCACCCCTCCACTTT.

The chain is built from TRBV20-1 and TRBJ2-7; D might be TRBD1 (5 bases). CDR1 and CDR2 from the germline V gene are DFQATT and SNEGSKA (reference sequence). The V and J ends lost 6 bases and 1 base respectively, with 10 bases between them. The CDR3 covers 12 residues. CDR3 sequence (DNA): TGCAGTGCACAAGACAGTTCCTACGAGCAGTACTTC. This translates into CSAQDSSYEQYF.

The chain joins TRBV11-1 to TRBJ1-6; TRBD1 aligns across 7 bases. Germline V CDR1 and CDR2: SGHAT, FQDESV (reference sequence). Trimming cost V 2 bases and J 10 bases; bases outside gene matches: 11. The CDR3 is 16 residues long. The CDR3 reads CASSLRPTGSSSPLHF. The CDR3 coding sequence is TGTGCCAGCAGCTTAAGGCCGACAGGGTCTAGCTCACCCCTCCACTTT. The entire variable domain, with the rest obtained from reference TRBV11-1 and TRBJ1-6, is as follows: EAEVAQSPRYKITEKSQAVAFWCDPISGHATLYWYRQILGQGPELLVQFQDESVVDDSQLPKDRFSAERLKGVDSTLKIQPAELGDSAMYLCASSLRPTGSSSPLHFGNGTRLTVT.

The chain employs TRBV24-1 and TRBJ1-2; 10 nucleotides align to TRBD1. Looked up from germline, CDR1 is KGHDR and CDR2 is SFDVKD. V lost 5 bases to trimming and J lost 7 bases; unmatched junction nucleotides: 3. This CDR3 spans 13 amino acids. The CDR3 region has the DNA TGTGCCACCAGTGGACAGGGGGCGCTTGGCTACACCTTC. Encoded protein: CATSGQGALGYTF.

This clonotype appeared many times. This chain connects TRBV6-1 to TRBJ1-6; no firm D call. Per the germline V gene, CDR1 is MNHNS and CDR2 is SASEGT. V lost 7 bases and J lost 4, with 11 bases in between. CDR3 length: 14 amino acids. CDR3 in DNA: TGTGCCAGCACCTCCGACGGATATAATTCACCCCTCCACTTT. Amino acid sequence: CASTSDGYNSPLHF.

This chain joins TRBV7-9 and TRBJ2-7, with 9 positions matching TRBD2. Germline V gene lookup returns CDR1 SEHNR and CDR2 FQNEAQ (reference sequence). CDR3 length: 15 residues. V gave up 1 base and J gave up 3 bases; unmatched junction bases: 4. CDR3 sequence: CASSLVGTSRYEQYV. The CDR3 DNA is TGTGCCAGCAGCTTAGTTGGGACTAGCCGCTACGAGCAGTACGTC.

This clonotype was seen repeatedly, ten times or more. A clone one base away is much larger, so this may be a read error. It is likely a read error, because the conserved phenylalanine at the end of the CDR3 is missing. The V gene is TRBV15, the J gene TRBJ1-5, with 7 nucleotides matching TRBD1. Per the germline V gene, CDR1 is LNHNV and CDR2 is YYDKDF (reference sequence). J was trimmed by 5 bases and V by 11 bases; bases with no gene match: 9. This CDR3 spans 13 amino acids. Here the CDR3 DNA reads TGTGCCCTAGTAGGGGACAGATATCAGCCCCAGCATCTT. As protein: CALVGDRYQPQHL.

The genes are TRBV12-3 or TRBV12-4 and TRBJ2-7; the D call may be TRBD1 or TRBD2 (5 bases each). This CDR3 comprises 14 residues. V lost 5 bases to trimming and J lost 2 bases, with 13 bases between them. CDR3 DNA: TGTGCCAGCAGTCCCGGGACGGAAGCCTACGAGCAGTACTTC. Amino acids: CASSPGTEAYEQYF.

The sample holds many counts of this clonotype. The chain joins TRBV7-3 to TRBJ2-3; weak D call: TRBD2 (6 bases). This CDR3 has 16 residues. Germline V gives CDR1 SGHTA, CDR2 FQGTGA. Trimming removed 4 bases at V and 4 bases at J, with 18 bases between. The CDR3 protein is CASSSQGPRGSDTQYF. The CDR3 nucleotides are TGTGCCAGCAGCTCGCAAGGGCCCCGGGGGTCAGATACGCAGTATTTT.

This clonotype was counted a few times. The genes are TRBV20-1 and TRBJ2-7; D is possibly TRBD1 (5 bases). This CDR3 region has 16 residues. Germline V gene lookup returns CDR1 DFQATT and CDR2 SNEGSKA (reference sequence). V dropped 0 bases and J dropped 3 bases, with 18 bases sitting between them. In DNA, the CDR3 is TGCAGTGCTAGAGATCCTGAACAGGTAACCTACTACGAGCAGTACTTC. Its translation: CSARDPEQVTYYEQYF.

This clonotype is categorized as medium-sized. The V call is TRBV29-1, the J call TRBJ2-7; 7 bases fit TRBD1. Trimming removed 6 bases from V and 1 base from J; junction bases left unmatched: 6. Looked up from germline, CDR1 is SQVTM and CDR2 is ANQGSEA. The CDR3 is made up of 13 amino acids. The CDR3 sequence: CSVVKGQSYEQYF. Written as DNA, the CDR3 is TGCAGCGTCGTTAAGGGACAGTCCTACGAGCAGTACTTC.

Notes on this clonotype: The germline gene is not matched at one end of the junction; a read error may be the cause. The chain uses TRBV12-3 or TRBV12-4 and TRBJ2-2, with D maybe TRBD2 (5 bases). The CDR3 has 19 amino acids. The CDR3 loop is CASSLSSEGILWSAGELSF. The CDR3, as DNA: TGTGCCAGCAGTCTTTCCAGTGAGGGAATTCTTTGGAGTGCCGGGGAGCTGTCTTTT.